This TCR beta chain was sequenced in a study of regulatory T cells in long-lasting Graves disease. Study-level information: Freshly diagnosed Graves' patients had used antithyroid drugs for under 3 months.

Relying on iRepertoire HTBI primers and Arm-PCR of CDR3 regions, the team built TCR beta libraries. TCRdb itself ran the multiplex PCR reads through MiXCR, one entry per CDR3 protein. The sample yields around 250,000 distinct CDR3 sequences, about 18% seen once. General study results and limits: Researchers examined only peripheral blood and not thyroid tissue.

About this clonotype: Its matching antigen is unknown.

V trimming: 1 base; J trimming: 7 bases; junction bases outside the gene matches: 6. The CDR3 runs to 16 residues. Germline values: CDR1 SGHTA, CDR2 FQGNSA. The time point: newly diagnosed GD, antithyroid drugs for less than 3 months. RNA isolated from PBMCs was used to make the TCR library. This sample was also put to use in a study of T cells in Graves' hyperthyroidism and ophthalmopathy.

The input for sequencing was peripheral blood mononuclear cells (PBMCs), taken at new diagnosis, from a patient treated with antithyroid drugs. This TCR was recovered from a woman aged 25 to 39 with Graves disease. The rearrangement links TRBV7-2 to TRBJ2-1; 11 nucleotides agree with TRBD1. CDR3 sequence: CASSLVGQGARNEQFF. CDR3 bases: TGTGCCAGCAGCTTAGTAGGACAGGGGGCGCGAAATGAGCAGTTCTTC. Supplemented by reference TRBV7-2 and TRBJ2-1, the full variable domain reads GAGVSQSPSNKVTEKGKDVELRCDPISGHTALYWYRQSLGQGLEFLIYFQGNSAPDKSGLPSDRFSAERTGGSVSTLTIQRTQQEDSAVYLCASSLVGQGARNEQFFGPGTRLTVL.